This T cell receptor (beta chain) was identified in a study of T cells in Graves' hyperthyroidism and ophthalmopathy. The source material, RNA transcripts, was used to amplify TCR beta CDR3 regions. During a first-round RT-PCR of the TCR CDR3, the HTBI primer set was used. TCRdb re-derived calls from the multiplex PCR reads in MiXCR, one entry per CDR3 protein. This table has about 640,000 distinct CDR3 sequences, more than 14% appearing once. Study-wide findings and caveats: Blood also contained most expanded thyroid clonotypes above 0.001. With a median lead of approximately 6.4 months before onset, the model predicted ophthalmopathy.

V was pared by 10 bases and J by 4 bases, with 16 bases between. The CDR3 runs to 14 residues. Germline V lookup: CDR1 MDHEN, CDR2 SYDVKM. The diagnostic basis comprised clinical symptoms, serum thyroxine and TRAb, thyroid ultrasound and orbital computed tomography. Of note for this clonotype: The antigen remains undetermined.

This clonotype was sampled from a woman aged 50 to 60 with Graves' ophthalmopathy. The V call is TRBV28, the J call TRBJ2-2, with D unresolved. Sequencing input: blood. CDR3 loop: CATTTDLVTGELFF. The DNA of the CDR3 is TGTGCCACCACGACCGATCTGGTCACCGGGGAGCTGTTTTTT. The full variable domain, completed using reference TRBV28 and TRBJ2-2, is DVKVTQSSRYLVKRTGEKVFLECVQDMDHENMFWYRQDPGLGLRLIYFSYDVKMKEKGDIPEGYSVSREKKERFSLILESASTNQTSMYLCATTTDLVTGELFFGEGSRLTVL.